This TCR beta chain was obtained from a study of shared clonotypes between healthy human individuals (dated by TCRdb to the early 2020s). Looking at the study overall: The cohort included three men and two women between 18 and 49 years of age. To estimate repertoire size and how much clonotype sharing occurs between individuals, the study deeply sequenced the blood TCR repertoires of several healthy adults. Leukapheresis yielded between about 0.85 and 10 billion PBMCs per donor. Libraries were prepared and TCR repertoires were sequenced by different laboratories using diverse techniques, in order to increase sequencing depth and limit assay-specific biases. Per donor, three plates each were used for CD4 naive and CD4 memory, two for CD8 naive, and one for CD8 memory. Broad study findings and their caveats: About 4.5% of naive CD4, 3.5% of naive CD8, approximately 2.2% of memory CD4, and approximately 0.4% of memory CD8 clonotypes were shared across four donors. Pairwise subsampling indicated that sequencing depth was expected to affect the degree of clonotype sharing among donors. Clonotypes shared by all four sorted-subset donors showed higher generation probabilities than non-shared clonotypes. Larger estimated clonotype richness was generally found for naive subsets than for memory subsets. Sampling was limited to blood, and TCR repertoires in tissue likely differ from TCR repertoires in blood. Because the study included a small number of donors, the genetic and exposure-history diversity represented was limited. Rarefaction of sorted-subset datasets indicated incomplete sequencing despite the large sequencing depth.

Using the deep immunoSEQ assay, TCR CDR3 regions were amplified from genomic DNA by multiplex PCR. For each cell subset, the extracted genomic DNA was distributed evenly across all wells of several immunoSEQ 96-well plates, and each plate served as one replicate. Each replicate PCR for sorted subsets received approximately 200 ng genomic DNA, equal to tens of thousands of T cell genomes. The purified libraries were quantified using a Qubit 3.0 fluorometer, sized with a Bioanalyzer 2100, and then quantified again using the KAPA Library Quantification kit. Every immunoSEQ 96-well plate was sequenced on a dedicated single-read 150-cycle Illumina NextSeq 550 flow cell. Under the source paper's analysis protocol: Because the immunoSEQ output included only junctional sequences and no quality scores, the filtering could not be the same as the filtering used for full-length reads. Sequences were annotated with PyIR, a Python wrapper for IgBLAST v1.9, and V/J genes and CDR3 were assigned using IMGT germline references. Reads were removed for weak V/J assignments (E-value above 1e-6), missing CDR3, stop codons, out-of-frame junctions, or ambiguous translated residues. V3J clonotypes were defined as sequences sharing an identical inferred V gene, J gene, and CDR3 amino acid sequence. To compute the percentage overlap between repertoires, the number of shared unique clonotypes was divided by the size of the smaller repertoire. RTK rarefaction, the Chao1 estimator, and Recon v2.1 estimates of unobserved clonotypes were used to assess repertoire richness. Generation probabilities were computed with OLGA for all TCRbeta clonotypes obtained by the gDNA method from four donors. TCRdb obtained this table from immuneACCESS and retained in-frame rearrangements with V and J assigned. These tables miss some clones; where compared with another copy, unresolved V genes account for less than half of the shortfall, and the remainder is unexplained. For V, J and clone size, that table is used; D and trimming come from the DNA. Here the sample has approximately 2.3 million clones; roughly 93% occur a single time. Together, the top ten hold 0.39% of the sample.

V is cut back by 3 bases and J by 5 bases, with 12 bases in the junction unmatched. The germline V gene supplies CDR1 LGHNA and CDR2 YNFKEQ. Its CDR3 holds 17 amino acids, cysteine through phenylalanine. Here the CDR3 DNA is all that survives: 51 bases in frame from base 1. The donors were healthy, HIV-negative adults who had no recently reported acute infections or vaccinations. All donors were Caucasian adults living in Nashville, Tennessee, USA. CD4+ T cells were enriched by magnetic negative selection; naive cells were then positively selected on CD45RA, and the negative fraction formed the memory subset. Blood was collected by leukapheresis, and PBMCs were isolated by Ficoll-Histopaque density gradient centrifugation and then cryopreserved in liquid nitrogen vapor phase. Analytical flow cytometry was used to check the purity and quantity of each magnetically sorted T cell population. Genomic DNA was isolated from every sorted fraction and measured by UV absorbance on a Nanodrop 2000c.

With respect to this clone: Its antigen specificity is not known. One base away there is no much larger clone; base qualities are not given.

The chain employs TRBV4-2 and TRBJ2-2; TRBD2 aligns with 7 central bases. The sequence came from a man younger than 30 in good health. Some clones in this sample may be carry-over from other donors' samples. Sequenced input: naive CD4+ T cells from PBMCs. The cell subset or site label corresponds to: CD45RA+ positively selected. The sequenced DNA: TGTGCCAGCAGCCAGACCTTCGTAGCGGGTGGGACCGGGGAGCTGTTTTTT. Translated, it gives CASSQTFVAGGTGELFF.